The 26 T cell receptor beta chains in this list originate from one sample, sequenced in a study of CD8+ T cells in alopecia areata (dated 2018 in TCRdb). For a handful of biomarker-study patients, CD4+ cells were further sorted into CD25+CD127- cells. Library prep was done by the immunoSEQ multiplex PCR assay. RNA was extracted from all samples and reverse transcribed into cDNA as template for TCR sequencing. Held by TCRdb, this immuneACCESS table contains in-frame sequences only and omits some clones. Under half of the omission traces to an unresolved V gene where checked; the cause of the rest is unknown. The sample data list under 40,000 clones, and around 50% of these were observed just once. The biggest ten clones account for around 1.7% of the sample. The sample taken for sequencing was CD4+ Tregs sorted from blood. These receptors all stem from a human donor with alopecia areata.

This clone was seen more than once but under ten times. The sample holds other DNA sequences that translate to the same CDR3. The rearrangement joins TRBV5-1 to TRBJ1-5, with D tentatively TRBD1 (6 bases). The CDR3 is made up of 13 amino acids. The V end lost 2 bases, the J end lost 4 bases, and 7 bases lay between the germline ends. Germline values: CDR1 SGHRS, CDR2 YFSETQ. The CDR3, as DNA: TGCGCCAGCAGCTTTACAGGGAATCAGCCCCAGCATTTT. Encoded protein: CASSFTGNQPQHF.

The chain has TRBV20-1 and TRBJ1-1, with D uncertain. V dropped 6 bases and J dropped 1 base, with 6 bases sitting between them. Germline V lookup: CDR1 DFQATT, CDR2 SNEGSKA (reference sequence). This CDR3 comprises 11 residues. For the CDR3, the DNA is TGCAGTGCCCTCAAGAACACTGAAGCTTTCTTT. Translation: CSALKNTEAFF.

The gene calls are TRBV15 and TRBJ2-7, with D perhaps TRBD1 or TRBD2 (7 bases each). Germline CDR1 and CDR2: LNHNV and YYDKDF (reference sequence). The CDR3 is made up of 14 amino acids. V was trimmed by 0 bases and J by 4 bases, leaving 10 bases between them. For the CDR3, the DNA is TGTGCCACCAGCAGAGACAGGGGGGGTTACGAGCAGTACTTC. Its translation is CATSRDRGGYEQYF.

The chain links TRBV7-9 to TRBJ2-3, with a weak D call TRBD1 (6 bases). V shed 5 bases and J shed 2 bases, with 14 bases lying between them. This CDR3 spans 15 amino acids. CDR1 and CDR2 from the germline V gene are SEHNR and FQNEAQ (reference sequence). CDR3 nucleotides: TGTGCCAGCAGCCCAGGGGCCCACCTCACAGATACGCAGTATTTT. Protein sequence: CASSPGAHLTDTQYF. The entire variable domain, with the rest obtained from reference TRBV7-9 and TRBJ2-3, is as follows: DTGVSQNPRHKITKRGQNVTFRCDPISEHNRLYWYRQTLGQGPEFLTYFQNEAQLEKSRLLSDRFSAERPKGSFSTLEIQRTEQGDSAMYLCASSPGAHLTDTQYFGPGTRLTVL.

A few counts support this clone. CDR3 sequence (DNA): TGTGCCACCAGCAGGCACAAGCAGGGGAGCTCGGGAGGCTACACCTTC. Its protein is CATSRHKQGSSGGYTF. The chain is built from TRBV15 and TRBJ1-2, with D tentatively TRBD1 (6 bases). CDR3 length equals 16 residues. V was clipped by 3 bases and J by 8 bases, with 22 bases between them. Germline V gene lookup returns CDR1 LNHNV and CDR2 YYDKDF (reference sequence).

The sample holds a few counts of this clone. The rearrangement joins TRBV11-2 to TRBJ2-1; D possibly corresponds to TRBD2 (6 bases). V lost 5 bases, J lost 0 bases, and 17 bases lay in between. Germline V lookup: CDR1 SGHAT, CDR2 FQNNGV. The CDR3 has 17 residues. CDR3 protein: CASSGTPLRSSYNEQFF. The CDR3 DNA sequence: TGTGCCAGCAGCGGGACTCCCCTCAGAAGCTCCTACAATGAGCAGTTCTTC.

The V call is TRBV21-1, the J call TRBJ2-5; TRBD2 is taken as the D call from the table, unchecked against the DNA. TRBV21-1 is a listed pseudogene. The CDR3 is 19 amino acids. The CDR3, as DNA: TGTGCCAGCAGCAAGCCCCTACCGGCGACTAGCGGGAGAAGGGAGACCCAGTACTTC. This gives the protein CASSKPLPATSGRRETQYF.

V gene TRBV7-2 combines with J gene TRBJ1-1, with D unclear. The CDR3 runs 13 residues. Deletions cut 5 bases from V and 2 bases from J, with 9 bases between. Germline CDR1 is SGHTA and CDR2 is FQGNSA. CDR3 in DNA: TGTGCCAGCAGCCTAGGGAGCAACACTGAAGCTTTCTTT. Protein: CASSLGSNTEAFF.

CDR3 amino acids: CASSYGRLTDTQYF. The CDR3 DNA follows: TGTGCCAGCAGTTACGGGCGCCTCACAGATACGCAGTATTTT. V is TRBV28 and J is TRBJ2-3; no firm D call. This CDR3 spans 14 amino acids. Germline values: CDR1 MDHEN, CDR2 SYDVKM. Trimming removed 4 bases at V and 2 bases at J, with 10 bases between. Combining the CDR3 with reference TRBV28 and TRBJ2-3 gives the whole variable domain DVKVTQSSRYLVKRTGEKVFLECVQDMDHENMFWYRQDPGLGLRLIYFSYDVKMKEKGDIPEGYSVSREKKERFSLILESASTNQTSMYLCASSYGRLTDTQYFGPGTRLTVL.

V and J are TRBV7-2 and TRBJ2-7; D possibly uses TRBD1 or TRBD2 (6 bases each). Between the trimmed V and J ends, which lost 1 base and 5 bases, there was a span of 15 bases. The germline CDR1 and CDR2 sequences are SGHTA and FQGNSA. The CDR3 has 15 amino acids. In nucleotides, the CDR3 is TGTGCCAGCAGCTTAGAATTAGGGGGGCCCAACGAGCAGTACTTC. Translation gives CASSLELGGPNEQYF.

By share, this clone counts as medium-sized. This chain connects TRBV7-9 to TRBJ2-3, with D uncertain. V dropped 5 bases and J dropped 3 bases, with 12 bases sitting between them. The germline V gene encodes CDR1 SEHNR and CDR2 FQNEAQ (reference sequence). The CDR3 runs to 14 residues. The DNA of the CDR3 is TGTGCCAGCAGCCCACCCTCGTGGACAGATACGCAGTATTTT. Translated, it gives CASSPPSWTDTQYF.

This sequence joins TRBV27 and TRBJ2-1; 12 positions match TRBD2. This CDR3 has 16 residues. From germline, CDR1 is MNHEY and CDR2 SMNVEV (reference sequence). The ends lost 4 bases at V and 4 bases at J; junction bases unmatched: 5. For the CDR3, the DNA is TGTGCCAGCAGTTCCCGCGGACTAGCGGGGTACAATGAGCAGTTCTTC. It codes for CASSSRGLAGYNEQFF.

In regard to this clone: Mismatch with germline at one junction end may stem from a read error. The chain carries TRBV30 and TRBJ1-3, with no clear D. The CDR3 loop spans 14 amino acids. CDR1 is GTSNPN, CDR2 SVGIG, per germline (reference sequence). The CDR3 spells CAWGVKGSGNAIYF. Here the CDR3 DNA reads TGTGCCTGGGGTGTCAAGGGCTCTGGAAACGCCATATATTTT. Complete variable domain (other parts from reference TRBV30 and TRBJ1-3): SQTIHQWPATLVQPVGSPLSLECTVEGTSNPNLYWYRQAAGRGLQLLFYSVGIGQISSEVPQNLSASRPQDRQFILSSKKLLLSDSGFYLCAWGVKGSGNAIYFGEGSWLTVV.

This chain connects TRBV23-1 to TRBJ1-2; D is uncertain. TRBV23-1 is recorded as an ORF, its role being uncertain. V was shortened by 8 bases and J by 0 bases, with 7 bases between the two germline ends. The CDR3 is made up of 12 amino acids. The CDR3 bases are TGCGCCAGCGTAGTCCCTAACTATGGCTACACCTTC. It codes for CASVVPNYGYTF.

This chain uses TRBV10-3 with TRBJ2-1; 7 bases are a match to TRBD2. The CDR3 is 12 residues long. Per the germline V gene, CDR1 is ENHRY and CDR2 is SYGVKD. Trimming took 10 bases from V and 6 from J; bases not matched to a gene: 6. The CDR3 nucleotides are TGTGCCACCAGCGGGATCGGCAATGAGCAGTTCTTC. Protein product: CATSGIGNEQFF.

This clone is medium-sized in the sample. V gene TRBV7-2 combines with J gene TRBJ2-4; D may be TRBD2 (6 bases). The CDR3 spans 12 residues. From germline, CDR1 is SGHTA and CDR2 FQGNSA. Trimming took off 5 bases at V and 9 bases at J, with 11 bases between the two ends. CDR3 in DNA: TGTGCCAGCAGCCAGCCCGGGAGCATTCAGTACTTC. Translated: CASSQPGSIQYF.

The V and J genes are TRBV19 and TRBJ2-4; TRBD1 is a possible D gene (7 bases). The CDR3 is 16 amino acids. The ends were cut back, 4 bases at V and 4 bases at J, with 17 bases in the middle. The germline V gene encodes CDR1 LNHDA and CDR2 SQIVND (reference sequence). CDR3 in amino acids: CASSSQAPGGKNIQYF. The CDR3 region has the DNA TGTGCCAGTAGTAGCCAAGCCCCAGGGGGGAAAAACATTCAGTACTTC.

This rearrangement joins TRBV2 to TRBJ2-1; 8 bases match TRBD2. The V segment lost 4 bases and the J segment 6 bases; nucleotides outside the gene matches: 11. The CDR3 is 16 residues long. Germline assignment: CDR1 SNHLY and CDR2 FYNNEI. CDR3 region: CASSGQRGRGFNEQFF. The CDR3, as DNA: TGTGCCAGCAGTGGGCAGCGGGGGAGAGGATTCAATGAGCAGTTCTTC.

The genes are TRBV28 and TRBJ2-7; perhaps TRBD1 as D (7 bases). The length of the CDR3 is 15 residues. The V gene's germline CDR1 is MDHEN and CDR2 SYDVKM. V lost 6 bases and J lost 3, with 18 bases in between. DNA for the CDR3: TGTGCCAGCAGAGGTAGGCAGGGGGGCAACTACGAGCAGTACTTC. This gives the protein CASRGRQGGNYEQYF.

The rearrangement links TRBV6-1 to TRBJ2-5; no clear D. V lost 6 bases to trimming and J lost 2 bases, with 10 bases between them. CDR1 is MNHNS and CDR2 is SASEGT in the germline V gene. This CDR3 has 13 amino acids. CDR3 sequence: CASRVGLQETQYF. As DNA, the CDR3 is TGTGCCAGCAGAGTCGGGTTACAAGAGACCCAGTACTTC.

This chain uses TRBV29-1 with TRBJ2-1; D gene unclear. V was clipped by 7 bases and J by 7 bases, with 14 bases between them. This CDR3 is built from 12 residues. The germline V gene has CDR1 SQVTM and CDR2 ANQGSEA. CDR3 loop: CSARWARNEQFF. The DNA for the CDR3 is TGCAGCGCTCGCTGGGCGAGAAATGAGCAGTTCTTC.

CDR3 sequence reads: CASRFTGNTEAFF. In DNA, the CDR3 is TGTGCCAGCAGGTTCACAGGGAACACTGAAGCTTTCTTT. V and J are TRBV11-1 and TRBJ1-1; a weak D match, TRBD1 (5 bases). The length of the CDR3 is 13 residues. Trimming removed 6 bases from V and 1 base from J, with 9 bases in between. Germline V gene data show CDR1 as SGHAT and CDR2 as FQDESV (reference sequence).

The chain uses TRBV7-2 and TRBJ1-2, with TRBD1 as a possible D gene (6 bases). The CDR3 extends over 13 amino acids. CDR1 SGHTA and CDR2 FQGNSA come from the germline V gene. V dropped 2 bases and J dropped 3 bases, with 7 bases sitting between them. As DNA, the CDR3 is TGTGCCAGCAGCTTAAGGGGGGACTATGGCTACACCTTC. It yields the protein CASSLRGDYGYTF.

The rearrangement joins TRBV7-2 to TRBJ1-6; 8 nucleotides align to TRBD1. This CDR3 contains 16 residues. Germline V CDR1 and CDR2: SGHTA, FQGNSA. J gave up 4 bases and V 5 bases, and 7 bases lay outside the gene matches. This CDR3 reads CASSQGQGPYNSPLHF. CDR3 sequence (DNA): TGTGCCAGCAGCCAAGGACAGGGCCCTTATAATTCACCCCTCCACTTT. The full variable domain, its missing parts supplied by reference TRBV7-2 and TRBJ1-6, is GAGVSQSPSNKVTEKGKDVELRCDPISGHTALYWYRQSLGQGLEFLIYFQGNSAPDKSGLPSDRFSAERTGGSVSTLTIQRTQQEDSAVYLCASSQGQGPYNSPLHFGNGTRLTVT.

For this clone: A read error may account for a junction end that differs from germline. The chain combines TRBV4-1 with TRBJ1-5, with D unclear. CDR3 size: 15 residues. Germline CDR1 is MGHRA and CDR2 is YSYEKL. The CDR3 coding sequence is TGTGCCAGCAGCCAAAATGGGGAGGTTTATCAGCCCCAGCATTTT. Its protein product is CASSQNGEVYQPQHF.

The chain is built from TRBV5-1 and TRBJ2-2; D not resolved. This CDR3 spans 14 amino acids. The ends were cut back, 1 base at V and 3 bases at J, with 7 bases in the middle. From germline, CDR1 is SGHRS and CDR2 YFSETQ. CDR3 sequence reads: CASSLLSHTGELFF. The CDR3 region has the DNA TGCGCCAGCAGCTTGTTGTCCCACACCGGGGAGCTGTTTTTT.